The entry below describes one TCR beta chain. Its antigen is unknown. The table came from immunoSEQ multiplex PCR; TCRdb's copy has only in-frame clones and leaves some out. The table has 100,000 to 120,000 clones, roughly four fifths seen once. This sample was included in a study of T cell responses to AZD1222 COVID-19 vaccine. CDR1 and CDR2 (germline): LGHNA, YSLEER. The CDR3 sequence is 15 residues long. V lost 3 bases and J lost 4, with 13 bases in between. Study outcomes and limitations: Among spike-specific TCRs, nearly half reportedly target unmutated variant regions. Vaccine-related CD4 TCRs covered spike, predominating at 160-218 and 743-854. Rises in breadth and depth of Spike-specific TCRs came after two AZD1222 doses. Most donors were white British and more were female, and clonal diversity was possibly underestimated.

This receptor was identified in an adult in good health. The chain combines TRBV4-3 with TRBJ2-1, with a possible D match to TRBD2 (6 bases). Sequenced material: peripheral blood, taken on day 0 of AZD1222 vaccination. CDR3 loop: CASSQMRAGYNEQFF. The CDR3 bases are TGCGCCAGCAGCCAGATGCGGGCGGGATACAATGAGCAGTTCTTC.